Here is one T cell receptor (beta chain) with its context. Its antigen is still unknown. Base qualities are not recorded, but no much larger clone differs from it by a single base. In total, 666 healthy bone marrow donors made up the cohort. At the time of sampling, all cohort members were nominally healthy, though unrecorded immune exposures were likely present. The donor was CMV seropositive and was included in the group of about 290 seropositive cohort members. Each donor provided a peripheral blood sample, and peripheral blood mononuclear cells were used for TCR beta sequencing. The Qiagen DNeasy Blood Extraction Kit was used to extract genomic DNA from the blood cell samples. This sample was included in a study of cytomegalovirus exposure and HLA in healthy donors (dated by TCRdb to about 2017). The study in broad terms: An earlier analysis of about 560 of the donors reported about 260 Gb of sequence data and 100 million to 120 million unique TCR beta sequences obtained from some 170 million T cells. Approximately 300 gigabases of sequencing data and roughly 81 million unique TCR sequences made up an early release that covered approximately 620 HLA-typed donors. The genetic ancestry cluster associated with self-reported Caucasian donors included 81% of the 398 genotyped donors. The study was designed to test whether signatures of past pathogen exposure could be identified by cataloging public T cell receptors. The study profiled the T cell repertoires of 666 subjects by immunosequencing and related them to cytomegalovirus serostatus. A separate validation cohort of some 130 different subjects was used in addition to the roughly 720-subject first cohort. To predict cytomegalovirus infection status, the study combined high-throughput TCR immunosequencing, statistical association of individual TCRs with disease status, and machine learning. A later analysis re-examined previously published TCR beta repertoires from several hundred donors and added high-resolution HLA genotyping to investigate patterns of TCR occurrence. The later analysis used no new phenotypic data to find candidate immune exposures, relying instead on TCR beta sequences and their occurrence across donors. An earlier analysis of 587 of the donors applied high-throughput TCR beta sequencing to assess whether each TCR beta V gene segment acted as functional or pseudogenic. Alongside the repertoire data, information on donor age, sex, ethnicity and CMV serostatus was compiled. A later genetic analysis used genome-wide SNP genotypes for 398 of the 666 donors, treating that subset as a discovery cohort. All discovery cohort repertoires had been generated using a single sequencing platform. Class I and class II HLA loci were covered by the typing at four-digit resolution. The number of typed donors differed by locus: roughly 629-640 for A, B, C, DRB1 and DQB1; about 520 for DQA1; approximately 610 for DPA1; and 450 to 480 for DPB1. Because of strong linkage in the cohort, roughly five DR-DQ haplotypes were treated as single units for association and clustering. Across approximately 420 genotyped donors of the cohort, an average of roughly 250,000 unique TCR beta nucleotide sequences per donor were sequenced, and approximately 17% of those sequences were non-productive. What the research found in general, with its limitations: Because counts were too low, seventeen rarely observed V segments, including chromosome 9 orphons, were left out of the earlier analysis of about 620 of the donors. In a later analysis, most CMV-associated TCR beta chains were found to appear HLA-restricted, with HLA associations seemingly driven largely by CMV exposure. According to a later genetic analysis, donors in an Asian-associated ancestry cluster had fewer N-insertions in productive TCRs than the roughly 670-donor mean. The study listed 150 to 200 TCR beta chains as associated with cytomegalovirus. When HLA alleles, especially DR and DQ, strongly co-occurred, TCR associations were difficult to assign to individual alleles. An earlier analysis of 450 to 750 of the donors showed that most TCR beta V segments appeared in productive rearrangements either about 87% or about 30% of the time, which broadly matched IMGT annotations. Most TCR sequences were seen in very few donors, while some public TCRs were found in many individuals. Some IMGT-functional V segments, including TRBV6-2 and TRBV6-3, could not be told apart with the 87-base-pair reads, so those segments were excluded. A further reported finding was that TCR beta sequences accurately predicted the HLA-A and HLA-B alleles for most subjects in the first cohort. In a later analysis, HLA-associated TCR beta chains were found to be more clonally expanded and to have lower generation probabilities than equally common non-associated chains. According to a later analysis, parvovirus B19, influenza, CMV and Epstein-Barr virus appeared linked to several top co-occurrence clusters. Because HLA typing was missing for some donors at each locus, association tests included only the typed subset. A few of the identified cytomegalovirus-associated TCR beta chains were confirmed in vitro to be specific for cytomegalovirus antigens. In both the original and validation cohorts, the classifier was reported to diagnose cytomegalovirus status with high specificity and sensitivity. This cohort had only TCR beta chains sequenced, and the lack of alpha or paired-chain data limited which features could be detected. In a later analysis, TCR association rates were found to vary across HLA loci, with the most associated TCRs seen for DRB1 alleles and the fewest for HLA-C alleles. At a false discovery rate of 0.05, a later analysis linked some 17,000 TCR beta sequences to specific HLA alleles. V-gene and J-gene trimming of TCR beta chains was associated with a missense DCLRE1C variant in a later genetic analysis, and the association was replicated in an independent cohort. Linkage disequilibrium might explain the correlated functional status among segregating V segments, but an unknown experimental factor could not be excluded. CMV serostatus was the only immune exposure information available for the cohort. A cluster of highly shared sequence variants was judged likely to be a technical artifact of the sequencing pipeline. It was suggested by the authors that the approach could potentially be generalized to other disease states and immunological phenotypes. The presence/absence analyses assumed that sequencing depth was roughly uniform across donors, and that assumption may not be true.

CDR1 and CDR2, looked up from the germline V gene, are SGDLS and YYNGEE. CDR3 length: 15 amino acids, cysteine to phenylalanine. Of the read, only the CDR3 DNA is kept; its 45 bases are in frame from base 1. Trimmed from V: 0 bases; trimmed from J: 8 bases; junction bases lacking a gene match: 8. The protocol used for the library was the immunoSEQ multiplex PCR assay. For the multiplex PCR, a mixture combining 60 forward primers for TCR Vbeta segments and 13 reverse primers for TCR Jbeta segments was used. Amplification of the CDR3 region of rearranged TCR beta genes was performed with a multiplex PCR assay on genomic DNA. Amplified TCR beta libraries were sequenced as 87-base-pair reads on the Illumina HiSeq System. Processing in the source paper ran as follows. In a later analysis, 77 million or so unique TCR beta chains were counted across the approximately 640 repertoires, and about 10 million of these chains were shared by at least two donors. To remove PCR and sequencing errors, raw reads were error-corrected and collapsed into unique sequences using a nearest-neighbor algorithm that merged closely related sequences. To assign V, D and J gene segments, CDR3 sequences were aligned to IMGT reference sequences. Each retained sequence needed at least a six-nucleotide match to both a V gene segment and a J gene segment. A rearrangement counted as productive if the CDR3 had no stop codons and remained in frame with V and J, and every other rearrangement counted as non-productive. Following IMGT convention, CDR3 was defined as the stretch from the second conserved V-encoded cysteine up to the conserved J-encoded phenylalanine. In an earlier analysis of more than 550 of the donors, sequences lacking an unambiguous match to a single V gene segment were excluded. In an earlier analysis of approximately 590 of the donors, V segments were called functional above 56.7% productive rearrangements and were called segregating when the between-donor standard deviation exceeded 5%. A statistical classification framework was built for diagnosing cytomegalovirus status from the catalog of TCR beta chain sequences. V and J gene assignment, in a later analysis, came from comparing TCR nucleotide sequences with IMGT/GENE-DB human TR gene sequences. A later analysis assigned CDR3 sequences and most-parsimonious VDJ recombination scenarios with the TCRdist pipeline. In a later analysis, each TCR beta chain was defined by its CDR3 amino acid sequence together with its V-gene family, and reads lacking a unique V-gene family were excluded. In a later analysis, fewer than 650 highly shared, low-generation-probability nucleotide sequences were removed to address suspected cross-contamination and a sequencing artifact. In a later analysis, a clonal expansion index for each public chain was calculated from normalized within-repertoire ranks of inferred template counts. In a later analysis, generation probabilities were computed with a VDJ recombination model fitted to out-of-frame rearrangements, and the resulting probabilities were checked against IGoR. In a later analysis, TCR-TCR, TCR-HLA and TCR-CMV co-occurrence was scored with hypergeometric tests, and a repertoire-size bias correction was applied to TCR pairs. False discovery rates were estimated in a later analysis by permuting HLA or CMV assignments 20 times. A later analysis grouped co-occurring TCRs with DBSCAN, adding TCRdist sequence similarity when clustering within HLA-allele-positive subsets. Co-occurrence clustering excluded repertoires with fewer than 30,000 or more than 120,000 public chains, plus five with anomalous nucleotide sharing. TCRdb re-hosts the immuneACCESS table, in-frame sequences only. Its copies lack some clones; in the studies checked, an unresolved V gene accounts for under half of them, and the cause for the rest is not known. The V and J calls and the clone size are those of that table, but D and trimming were determined from the DNA. The sample table contains about 60,000 clones; only one count was recorded for less than 85% of them. Of the sample, around 19% is held by the ten largest clones.

The sequencing input was PBMCs. This sequence originates from a woman aged 60-75 years in good health and CMV-seropositive. The chain employs TRBV9 and TRBJ1-2, and 9 junction bases match TRBD1. The CDR3 loop reads CASSVGSGQGYGYTF. In nucleotide form, the sequence is TGTGCCAGCAGCGTAGGCTCGGGACAGGGTTACGGCTACACCTTC.